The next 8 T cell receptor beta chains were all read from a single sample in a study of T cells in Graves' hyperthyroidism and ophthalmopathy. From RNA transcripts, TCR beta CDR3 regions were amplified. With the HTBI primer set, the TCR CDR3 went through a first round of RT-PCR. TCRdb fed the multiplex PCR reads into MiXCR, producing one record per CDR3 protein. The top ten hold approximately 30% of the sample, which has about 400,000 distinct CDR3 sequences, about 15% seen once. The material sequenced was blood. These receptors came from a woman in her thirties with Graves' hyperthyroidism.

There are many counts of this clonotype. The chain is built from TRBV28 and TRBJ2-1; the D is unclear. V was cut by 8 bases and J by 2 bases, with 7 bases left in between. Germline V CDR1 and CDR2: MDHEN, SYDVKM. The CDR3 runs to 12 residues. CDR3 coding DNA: TGTGCCAGCGGCGGCACCTACAATGAGCAGTTCTTC. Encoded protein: CASGGTYNEQFF.

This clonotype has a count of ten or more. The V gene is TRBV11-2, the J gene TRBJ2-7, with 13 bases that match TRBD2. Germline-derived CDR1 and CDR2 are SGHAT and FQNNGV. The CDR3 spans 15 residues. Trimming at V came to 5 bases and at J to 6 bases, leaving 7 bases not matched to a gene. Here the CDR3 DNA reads TGTGCCAGCAGCCCCCGACTAGCGGGAGGCACCGAGCAGTACTTC. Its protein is CASSPRLAGGTEQYF.

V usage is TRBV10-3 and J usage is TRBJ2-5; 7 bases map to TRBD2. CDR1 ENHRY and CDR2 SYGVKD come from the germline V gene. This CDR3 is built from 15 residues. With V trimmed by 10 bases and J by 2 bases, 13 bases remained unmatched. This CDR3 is CATCGASGLQETQYF. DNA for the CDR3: TGTGCCACCTGTGGGGCTAGCGGCTTACAAGAGACCCAGTACTTC.

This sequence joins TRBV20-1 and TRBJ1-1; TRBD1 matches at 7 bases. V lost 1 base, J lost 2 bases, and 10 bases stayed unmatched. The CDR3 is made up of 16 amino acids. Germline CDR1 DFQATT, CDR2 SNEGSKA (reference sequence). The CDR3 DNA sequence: TGCAGTGCTAGAGCGGGGACAGCAACCTCTAACACTGAAGCTTTCTTT. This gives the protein CSARAGTATSNTEAFF.

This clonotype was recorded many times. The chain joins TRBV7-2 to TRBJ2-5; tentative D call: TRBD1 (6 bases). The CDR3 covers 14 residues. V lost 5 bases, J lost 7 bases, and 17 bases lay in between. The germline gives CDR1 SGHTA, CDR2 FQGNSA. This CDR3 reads CASSQGTMGPTQYF. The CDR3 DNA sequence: TGTGCCAGCAGCCAAGGGACAATGGGACCGACCCAGTACTTC.

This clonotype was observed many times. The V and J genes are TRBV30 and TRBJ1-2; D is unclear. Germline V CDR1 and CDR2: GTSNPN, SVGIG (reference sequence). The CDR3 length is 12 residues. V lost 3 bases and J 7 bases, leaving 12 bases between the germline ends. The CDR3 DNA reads TGTGCCTGGAGACGTGGAGAGATTGGCTACACCTTC. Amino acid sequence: CAWRRGEIGYTF.

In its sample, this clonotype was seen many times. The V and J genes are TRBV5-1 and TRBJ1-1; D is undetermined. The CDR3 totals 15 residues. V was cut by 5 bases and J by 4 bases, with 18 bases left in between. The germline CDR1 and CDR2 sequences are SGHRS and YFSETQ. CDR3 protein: CASRVAGTLGTEAFF. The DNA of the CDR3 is TGCGCCAGCAGAGTGGCAGGAACCCTAGGCACTGAAGCTTTCTTT.

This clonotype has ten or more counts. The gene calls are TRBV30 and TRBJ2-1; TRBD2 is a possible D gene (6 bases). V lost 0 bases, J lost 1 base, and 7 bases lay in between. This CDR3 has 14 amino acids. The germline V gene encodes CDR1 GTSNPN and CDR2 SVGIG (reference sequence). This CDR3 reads CAWSVGTSYNEQFF. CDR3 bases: TGTGCCTGGAGTGTAGGGACTTCCTACAATGAGCAGTTCTTC.